This T cell receptor (beta chain) derives from a study of T-cell reconstitution after alpha-beta-depleted transplantation in children. In its sample, this clonotype was seen a few times. The length of the CDR3 is 15 residues. The germline V gene has CDR1 SGHRS and CDR2 YFSETQ. Trimming removed 0 bases from V and 3 bases from J, with 13 bases in between. Preparation of the TCRbeta library used unique molecular identifiers. TCRdb passed the PCR reads through MiXCR, listing each CDR3 protein once. The repertoire includes some 490,000 distinct CDR3 sequences, approximately 12% of them detected once, and roughly 5.4% sits in the top ten.

The J gene is TRBJ2-7, the V gene TRBV5-1, with D perhaps matching TRBD2 (6 bases). The TCR was taken from a human donor who donated a stem cell graft to a child with combined immunodeficiency. The input for sequencing was PBMCs from the stem cell graft donor, taken from the stem cell graft. CDR3 loop: CASSLAGDWNYEQYF. The CDR3 bases are TGCGCCAGCAGCTTGGCCGGGGACTGGAACTACGAGCAGTACTTC.